A selection of T cell receptor beta chains follows, all from one sample in a study of control samples from healthy donors and cancer patients. Clones were sequenced by immunoSEQ multiplex PCR, and TCRdb holds only the in-frame ones, with some missing. The data hold 90,000 to 100,000 clones, with 90% observed a single time. Sequenced input: blood. These receptors all stem from a woman aged 18-29 years in good health. Both conserved end residues are part of each CDR3. Fields, in order: clone size, J gene, V gene, D gene, CDR3 DNA, CDR3 protein. D genes are given only for firm matches. Only some rows state a clone size, as once, few, many or a class for expanded clones.

abundance: NA; j_gene: TRBJ1-1; v_gene: TRBV7-9; d_gene: NA; CDR3nt: TGTGCCAGCAGCTTAGAGGAGAAGAGGACTGAAGCTTTCTTT; CDR3aa: CASSLEEKRTEAFF
abundance: NA; j_gene: TRBJ2-7; v_gene: TRBV6-5; d_gene: TRBD1; CDR3nt: TGTGCCAGCAGTCTCGGGACAGCCGGAATCTACGAGCAGTACTTC; CDR3aa: CASSLGTAGIYEQYF
abundance: NA; j_gene: TRBJ1-4; v_gene: TRBV6-4; d_gene: NA; CDR3nt: TGTGCCAGCTCCGGTGAAAAACTGTTTTTT; CDR3aa: CASSGEKLFF
abundance: NA; j_gene: TRBJ2-5; v_gene: TRBV4-1; d_gene: TRBD2; CDR3nt: TGCGCCAGCAGCCAAACCGGGACTAGCGGGGGGTACCAAGAGACCCAGTACTTC; CDR3aa: CASSQTGTSGGYQETQYF
abundance: NA; j_gene: TRBJ2-5; v_gene: TRBV3-1/TRBV3-2; d_gene: TRBD2; CDR3nt: TGTGCCAGCAGCCATAGCGGGGGGTCCCAAGAGACCCAGTACTTC; CDR3aa: CASSHSGGSQETQYF
abundance: NA; j_gene: TRBJ1-3; v_gene: TRBV4-1; d_gene: NA; CDR3nt: TGCGCCAGCAGCCAAGTTGAGGGTTATGGAAACACCATATATTTT; CDR3aa: CASSQVEGYGNTIYF
abundance: NA; j_gene: TRBJ2-1; v_gene: TRBV13; d_gene: NA; CDR3nt: TGTGCCAGCAGCTTAGTCGGAAATGAGCAGTTCTTC; CDR3aa: CASSLVGNEQFF
abundance: NA; j_gene: TRBJ2-2; v_gene: TRBV6-2/TRBV6-3; d_gene: TRBD1; CDR3nt: TGTGCCAGCAGCCGCGGACAGGGGGCGGGCACCGGGGAGCTGTTTTTT; CDR3aa: CASSRGQGAGTGELFF
abundance: NA; j_gene: TRBJ1-4; v_gene: TRBV27; d_gene: NA; CDR3nt: TGTGCCAGCAGTAGGACTCAGCGGGCCCCATATGAAAAACTGTTTTTT; CDR3aa: CASSRTQRAPYEKLFF
abundance: NA; j_gene: TRBJ2-1; v_gene: TRBV6-2/TRBV6-3; d_gene: TRBD2; CDR3nt: TGTGCCAGCAGTTCAAGCGGGGGGGGTTACAATGAGCAGTTCTTC; CDR3aa: CASSSSGGGYNEQFF
abundance: once; j_gene: TRBJ1-2; v_gene: TRBV13; d_gene: NA; CDR3nt: TGTGCCAGCAGCTTCGACAGTAACTATGGCTACACCTTC; CDR3aa: CASSFDSNYGYTF
abundance: NA; j_gene: TRBJ1-1; v_gene: TRBV6-5; d_gene: NA; CDR3nt: TGTGCCGGGCAACAGGGCTTGAACACTGAAGCTTTCTTT; CDR3aa: CAGQQGLNTEAFF
abundance: NA; j_gene: TRBJ1-1; v_gene: TRBV5-4; d_gene: NA; CDR3nt: TGTGCCACCTCCGGTCTGGGACTAGCTTTCTTT; CDR3aa: CATSGLGLAFF
abundance: once; j_gene: TRBJ1-1; v_gene: TRBV18; d_gene: NA; CDR3nt: TGTGCCAGCTTAGGTACTCATGTGGACACTGAAGCTTTCTTT; CDR3aa: CASLGTHVDTEAFF
abundance: few; j_gene: TRBJ1-6; v_gene: TRBV5-4; d_gene: NA; CDR3nt: TGTGCCAGCAGCTTGGCAGGGGCCTCCTATAATTCACCCCTCCACTTT; CDR3aa: CASSLAGASYNSPLHF
abundance: NA; j_gene: TRBJ1-1; v_gene: TRBV5-1; d_gene: TRBD1; CDR3nt: TGCGCCAGCAGCTTGACAGGGGGCGGTTGGACTGAAGCTTTCTTT; CDR3aa: CASSLTGGGWTEAFF
abundance: NA; j_gene: TRBJ1-1; v_gene: TRBV2; d_gene: TRBD1; CDR3nt: TGTGCCAGCGGACAGGGTGAACGTGAAGCTTTCTTT; CDR3aa: CASGQGEREAFF
abundance: NA; j_gene: TRBJ1-2; v_gene: TRBV6-2/TRBV6-3; d_gene: TRBD1; CDR3nt: TGTGCCAGCAGTTCGTACAGGGGCCCCTCCAGCTATGGCTACACCTTC; CDR3aa: CASSSYRGPSSYGYTF
abundance: once; j_gene: TRBJ2-7; v_gene: TRBV5-1; d_gene: TRBD2; CDR3nt: TGCGCCAGCAGCTTCGGGCTAGCGGGGGGCGCGACCTACGAGCAGTACTTC; CDR3aa: CASSFGLAGGATYEQYF
abundance: NA; j_gene: TRBJ2-4; v_gene: TRBV15; d_gene: NA; CDR3nt: TGTGCCACCAGCAGAGATACCAGTGGGAACATTCAGTACTTC; CDR3aa: CATSRDTSGNIQYF